A single sample gave rise to the 15 T cell receptor beta chains below, sequenced in a study of blood T cell repertoires in COVID-19. Clones were read by immunoSEQ multiplex PCR, and TCRdb kept only the in-frame ones, dropping some. The table has a few hundred thousand clones, 75% to 85% seen once. The sequencing sample was made of peripheral blood. The receptors come from a woman of 80 years or more with COVID-19, enrolled during active disease.

The chain links TRBV12-3 or TRBV12-4 to TRBJ1-2, with D perhaps TRBD1 (6 bases). Trimming cost V 11 bases and J 1 base, with 14 bases left between them. This CDR3 contains 13 residues. CDR3 coding DNA: TGTGCCTCTTTCAGGGGCCTTAACTATGGCTACACCTTC. Translating it yields CASFRGLNYGYTF.

The V gene is TRBV9, the J gene TRBJ1-6; 8 positions match TRBD1. CDR3 size: 13 residues. Germline CDR1 and CDR2: SGDLS and YYNGEE. The ends lost 2 bases at V and 8 bases at J; junction bases unmatched: 0. As DNA, the CDR3 is TGTGCCAGCAGCGTGGACAGGGATTCACCCCTCCACTTT. Amino acids: CASSVDRDSPLHF.

The genes are TRBV5-4 and TRBJ2-4; the D gene is possibly TRBD2 (6 bases). CDR1 and CDR2 (germline): SGHNT, YYREEE (reference sequence). This CDR3 is 16 amino acids long. The V end was cut by 3 bases, the J end by 3 bases, with 16 bases between. The CDR3 nucleotides read TGTGCCAGCAGCTCACCGACGGGGGAAGGCAAAAACATTCAGTACTTC. This sequence encodes CASSSPTGEGKNIQYF.

V gene TRBV13 combines with J gene TRBJ1-2; TRBD1 is a possible D gene (6 bases). Germline CDR1 and CDR2: PRHDT and FYEKMQ (reference sequence). V lost 5 bases, J lost 2 bases, and 18 bases lay in between. The CDR3 loop spans 16 amino acids. CDR3 DNA sequence: TGTGCCAGCAGCACCAGGGGCGGTTGGACGAACTATGGCTACACCTTC. Residues: CASSTRGGWTNYGYTF.

The CDR3 is CASSLAGGTGKTQYF. CDR3 sequence (DNA): TGTGCCAGCAGCTTAGCGGGGGGAACAGGGAAGACCCAGTACTTC. The V call is TRBV5-5, the J call TRBJ2-5; 9 bases are shared with TRBD2. Germline loops: CDR1 SGHKS, CDR2 YYEKEE (reference sequence). Trimming at V came to 2 bases and at J to 6 bases, leaving 8 bases not matched to a gene. CDR3 length: 15 residues.

The chain couples TRBV3-1 (or the pseudogene TRBV3-2) to TRBJ1-3; D unresolved. The V end was cut by 1 base, the J end by 3 bases, with 7 bases between. The CDR3 totals 14 residues. CDR1 LGHDT and CDR2 YNNKEL come from the germline V gene (reference sequence). The CDR3 sequence is CASSQGAFGNTIYF. The CDR3 nucleotides read TGTGCCAGCAGCCAAGGCGCCTTTGGAAACACCATATATTTT.

The genes are TRBV28 and TRBJ1-2; D is unresolved. This CDR3 has 14 amino acids. Germline values: CDR1 MDHEN, CDR2 SYDVKM. V lost 6 bases to trimming and J lost 4 bases, with 15 bases between them. The chain's CDR3 is CASSRNRAPYGYTF. The CDR3 DNA is TGTGCCAGCAGCCGGAACAGAGCTCCCTATGGCTACACCTTC.

The V and J genes are TRBV30 and TRBJ2-2, with 10 bases that match TRBD1. V lost 4 bases and J lost 5; bases outside the gene matches: 10. The length of the CDR3 is 16 residues. CDR1 and CDR2 (germline): GTSNPN, SVGIG (reference sequence). The CDR3: CAWTGGQGRGTGELFF. CDR3 nucleotides: TGTGCCTGGACGGGGGGACAGGGGCGAGGGACCGGGGAGCTGTTTTTT.

V is TRBV28 and J is TRBJ1-2, with TRBD1 matching over 7 bases. V shed 2 bases and J 7 bases; nucleotides not matched to a gene: 7. The CDR3 consists of 14 residues. The germline gives CDR1 MDHEN, CDR2 SYDVKM. CDR3 residues: CASSLNRGFLGYTF. The CDR3 nucleotides are TGTGCCAGCAGTTTAAACAGGGGCTTTCTTGGCTACACCTTC.

This sequence joins TRBV11-2 and TRBJ1-5, with D perhaps TRBD1 (6 bases). Trimming removed 1 base from V and 2 bases from J, with 9 bases in between. This CDR3 is 15 amino acids long. CDR1 is SGHAT, CDR2 FQNNGV, per germline. The CDR3 DNA is TGTGCCAGCAGCTTAGGTCCAGGGGGCAATCAGCCCCAGCATTTT. It is translated as CASSLGPGGNQPQHF.

J is TRBJ1-2 and V is TRBV28; D call uncertain. The germline CDR1 and CDR2 sequences are MDHEN and SYDVKM. The V gene lost 8 bases and the J gene lost 8 bases, with 9 bases spanning the gap. CDR3 size: 10 residues. The CDR3 coding sequence is TGTGCCAGCCGCGCTCAAGGCTACACCTTC. The encoded protein is CASRAQGYTF.

This clone was counted a single time. The J gene is TRBJ2-5, the V gene TRBV11-2, with D possibly matching TRBD2 (6 bases). Germline CDR1 is SGHAT and CDR2 is FQNNGV. CDR3 length: 12 amino acids. Trimming removed 5 bases at V and 7 bases at J, with 11 bases between. CDR3 DNA: TGTGCCAGCAGCACGACTAGGGCGACCCAGTACTTC. Its protein product is CASSTTRATQYF.

The chain joins TRBV7-6 to TRBJ2-2, with TRBD1 as a possible D gene (6 bases). Germline V lookup: CDR1 SGHVS, CDR2 FNYEAQ. The CDR3 loop spans 14 amino acids. Between the trimmed V and J ends, which lost 0 bases and 6 bases, there was a span of 8 bases. The CDR3 nucleotides are TGTGCCAGCAGCTTAGCCCCAGGGGCCGGGGAGCTGTTTTTT. Translating gives CASSLAPGAGELFF.

The chain has TRBV24-1 and TRBJ2-2; maybe TRBD2 (6 bases). CDR1 KGHDR and CDR2 SFDVKD come from the germline V gene. V was trimmed by 4 bases and J by 7 bases, leaving 15 bases between them. The CDR3 runs 15 residues. The CDR3: CATSDPGDGSGELFF. In nucleotides, the CDR3 is TGTGCCACCAGTGACCCGGGGGATGGGAGCGGGGAGCTGTTTTTT.

This chain uses TRBV9 with TRBJ1-4, with TRBD1 as a possible D gene (5 bases). Germline CDR1 is SGDLS and CDR2 is YYNGEE. This CDR3 is 13 amino acids long. The V gene lost 5 bases and the J gene lost 4 bases, with 9 bases spanning the gap. This chain's CDR3 is CASSKGINEKLFF. CDR3 nucleotide sequence: TGTGCCAGCAGTAAGGGGATTAATGAAAAACTGTTTTTT.